This is a list of T cell receptor beta chains from one sample in a study of spatial heterogeneity in lung cancer. MiXCR, run by TCRdb on the 5' RACE reads, gives a single entry per CDR3 protein. The sample contains 90,000 to 95,000 distinct CDR3 sequences, approximately 12% of which appear only once. This specimen was PBMCs, taken at surgery. The receptor source for this set is a male donor with early-stage non-small cell lung cancer. CDR3s include the opening cysteine and the closing phenylalanine or tryptophan. The order of the fields is J gene, clone size, V gene, CDR3 length, D gene, CDR3 protein, CDR3 DNA. A D gene is named only where the DNA matches it firmly. Clone size is given for some rows only: seen once, a few or many times, or a class if the clone is expanded.

TRBJ2-2,few,TRBV9,16,NA,CASSPGGALNTGELFF,TGTGCCAGCAGCCCCGGCGGGGCACTAAACACCGGGGAGCTGTTTTTT
TRBJ2-5,NA,TRBV29-1,11,NA,CSAGPQETQYF,TGCAGCGCCGGCCCGCAAGAGACCCAGTACTTC
TRBJ2-3,NA,TRBV11-2,11,NA,CASTRWEAQYF,TGTGCCAGCACCAGGTGGGAGGCGCAGTATTTT
TRBJ2-7,NA,TRBV20-1,17,NA,CSARGRISGLSSYEQYF,TGCAGTGCTAGAGGCCGAATATCCGGACTCAGCTCCTACGAGCAGTACTTC
TRBJ1-4,NA,TRBV9,15,NA,CASSPRAGGDEKLFF,TGTGCCAGCAGCCCCAGAGCGGGCGGGGATGAAAAACTGTTTTTT
TRBJ1-5,many,TRBV6-2/TRBV6-3,17,NA,CASSHPDSWYSNQPQHF,TGTGCCAGCAGTCACCCGGACAGCTGGTATAGCAATCAGCCCCAGCATTTT
TRBJ2-1,NA,TRBV7-2,17,NA,CASSFRGGAAVNNEQFF,TGTGCCAGCAGCTTTAGAGGAGGCGCAGCCGTCAACAATGAGCAGTTCTTC
TRBJ2-5,few,TRBV6-1,13,NA,CASLQQAQETQYF,TGTGCCAGTTTACAGCAAGCTCAAGAGACCCAGTACTTC
TRBJ2-2,few,TRBV7-2,15,NA,CASSRETGSTGELFF,TGTGCCAGCAGCCGGGAGACAGGGAGCACCGGGGAGCTGTTTTTT
TRBJ2-3,NA,TRBV7-2,14,NA,CASRDPRGTDTQYF,TGTGCCAGCAGGGATCCACGGGGCACAGATACGCAGTATTTT
TRBJ1-6,few,TRBV5-6,14,NA,CASSSAGRNSPLHF,TGTGCCAGCAGCTCTGCAGGAAGGAATTCACCCCTCCACTTT
TRBJ2-7,NA,TRBV29-1,14,TRBD2,CSVVVAGGLGEQYF,TGCAGCGTTGTGGTAGCGGGGGGCCTCGGGGAGCAGTACTTC
TRBJ2-5,many,TRBV3-1,15,NA,CASSQDAQDQETQYF,TGTGCCAGCAGCCAAGACGCACAGGACCAAGAGACCCAGTACTTC
TRBJ2-3,many,TRBV28,13,NA,CASMRRDTDTQYF,TGTGCCAGCATGAGGCGAGACACAGATACGCAGTATTTT
TRBJ2-6,many,TRBV12-3/TRBV12-4,12,NA,CASSPWANVLTF,TGTGCCAGCAGCCCTTGGGCCAACGTCCTGACTTTC
TRBJ1-6,many,TRBV7-9,15,TRBD1,CASSATGAANSPLHF,TGTGCCAGCAGCGCGACAGGGGCGGCTAATTCACCCCTCCACTTT
TRBJ2-5,few,TRBV24-1,17,NA,CATSDVSTFITQETQYF,TGTGCCACCAGTGATGTTTCCACCTTCATTACACAAGAGACCCAGTACTTC
TRBJ2-7,many,TRBV5-1,13,NA,CASSPGQNYEQYF,TGCGCCAGCAGCCCCGGACAGAACTACGAGCAGTACTTC
TRBJ1-4,many,TRBV4-3,14,NA,CASSQELVMVKLFF,TGCGCCAGCAGCCAAGAATTGGTCATGGTGAAACTGTTTTTT
TRBJ1-5,NA,TRBV7-9,13,NA,CASSLPSGQPQHF,TGTGCCAGCAGCTTACCTTCCGGTCAGCCCCAGCATTTT
TRBJ2-1,NA,TRBV12-3/TRBV12-4,14,TRBD2,CASSTDRGVVEQFF,TGTGCCAGCAGTACGGATCGGGGGGTGGTTGAGCAGTTCTTC
TRBJ2-7,many,TRBV24-1,13,NA,CATSYGSADEQYF,TGTGCCACCAGCTACGGGTCAGCCGACGAGCAGTACTTC
TRBJ2-1,many,TRBV7-9,14,NA,CASSLETLGNEQFF,TGTGCCAGCAGCTTAGAGACTTTGGGCAATGAGCAGTTCTTC
TRBJ2-7,few,TRBV7-9,14,TRBD1,CASSPNRGAYEQYF,TGTGCCAGCAGCCCTAACAGGGGAGCCTACGAGCAGTACTTC
TRBJ1-1,few,TRBV21-1,12,NA,CASSRGSTEAFF,TGTGCCAGCAGCAGGGGTTCCACTGAAGCTTTCTTT
TRBJ1-2,many,TRBV9,12,NA,CASSTPRDGYTF,TGTGCCAGCAGCACCCCCAGGGATGGCTACACCTTC
TRBJ2-7,few,TRBV12-3/TRBV12-4,14,NA,CASSLEAGPLEQYF,TGTGCCAGCAGTTTAGAAGCAGGGCCCCTCGAGCAGTACTTC
TRBJ1-1,NA,TRBV28,16,NA,CASTIPRGRGNTEAFF,TGTGCCAGCACCATCCCGCGGGGGCGAGGGAACACTGAAGCTTTCTTT